This T cell receptor beta chain originates from a study of read filtering for tumor transcriptome and immune sequencing. At the level of the study: By R-ISS, stages I, II and III held around 8, 16 and 7 patients.

The CDR3 is made up of 11 amino acids. Trimming cost V 7 bases and J 7 bases, with 7 bases left between them. Molecular barcoded adaptors covering alpha/delta and beta/gamma chains were used on 400 ng RNA. TCRdb itself ran the reads through MiXCR, one entry per CDR3 protein. The repertoire includes 60,000 to 80,000 distinct CDR3 sequences, around 14% of them detected once, and approximately 50% sits in the top ten. The table lists this clonotype with many counts. Every patient had bone marrow sampled while the disease was active. The sample consisted of a population of CD138-negative cells sorted from bone marrow. The chain couples TRBV12-3 or TRBV12-4 to TRBJ2-2, with unresolved D. The sequence came from a donor at least 40 years old with multiple myeloma. The CDR3 region has the DNA TGTGCCAGCACAGTCGGCGGGGAGCTGTTTTTT. This codes for CASTVGGELFF.